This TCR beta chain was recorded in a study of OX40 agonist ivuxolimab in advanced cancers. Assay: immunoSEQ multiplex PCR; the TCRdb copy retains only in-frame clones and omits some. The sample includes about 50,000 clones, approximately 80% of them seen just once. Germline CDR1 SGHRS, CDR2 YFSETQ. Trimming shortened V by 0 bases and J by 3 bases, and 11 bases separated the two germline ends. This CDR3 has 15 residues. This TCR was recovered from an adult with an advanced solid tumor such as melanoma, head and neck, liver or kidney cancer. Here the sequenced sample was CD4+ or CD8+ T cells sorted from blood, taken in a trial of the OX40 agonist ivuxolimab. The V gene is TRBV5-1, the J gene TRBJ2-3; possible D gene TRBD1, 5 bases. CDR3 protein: CASSLGAGKTDTQYF. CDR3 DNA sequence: TGCGCCAGCAGCTTGGGGGCAGGGAAAACAGATACGCAGTATTTT.